What follows is one TCR beta chain and its context. Seattle-derived patients entered the study during active infection and were followed longitudinally. The data are from a study of blood T cell repertoires in COVID-19. Study details: The United States, Italy and Spain supplied acute and convalescent COVID-19 samples. PBMCs, B-cell-depleted T cells, or T cells provided the cDNA or gDNA that made up the material.

Sequencing used immunoSEQ multiplex PCR; TCRdb keeps in-frame clones, though not all of them. The data contain roughly 150,000 clones, around nine tenths of them seen just once; the ten biggest clones take up just over 2.5%. The CDR3 is 13 amino acids. V shed 10 bases and J shed 4 bases, with 15 bases lying between them. Germline V lookup: CDR1 MDHEN, CDR2 SYDVKM. Sequencing was carried out using peripheral blood. V gene TRBV28 combines with J gene TRBJ2-3; D is perhaps TRBD1 (6 bases). The source of this sequence is a woman aged 80 or over with COVID-19, enrolled during active disease. CDR3 sequence reads: CATGGQGPDTQYF. The CDR3 DNA reads TGTGCCACCGGCGGGCAGGGGCCAGATACGCAGTATTTT.